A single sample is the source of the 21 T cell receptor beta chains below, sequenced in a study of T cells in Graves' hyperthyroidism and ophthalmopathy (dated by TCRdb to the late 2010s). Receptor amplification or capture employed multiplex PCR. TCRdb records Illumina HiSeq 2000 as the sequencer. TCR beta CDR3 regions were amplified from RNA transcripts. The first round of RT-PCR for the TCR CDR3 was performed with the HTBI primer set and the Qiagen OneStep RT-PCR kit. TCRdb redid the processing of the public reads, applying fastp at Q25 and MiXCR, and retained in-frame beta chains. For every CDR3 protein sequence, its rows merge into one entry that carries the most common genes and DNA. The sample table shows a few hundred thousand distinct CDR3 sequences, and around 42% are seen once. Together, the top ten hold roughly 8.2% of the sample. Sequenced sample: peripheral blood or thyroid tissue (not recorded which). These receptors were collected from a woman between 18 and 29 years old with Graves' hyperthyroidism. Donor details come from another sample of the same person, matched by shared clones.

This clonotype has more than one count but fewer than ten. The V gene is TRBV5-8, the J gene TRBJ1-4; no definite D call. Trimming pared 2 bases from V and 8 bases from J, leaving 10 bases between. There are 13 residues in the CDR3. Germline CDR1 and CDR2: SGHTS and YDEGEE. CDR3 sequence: CASSFWGREKLFF. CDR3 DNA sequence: TGTGCCAGCAGCTTCTGGGGTCGGGAAAAACTGTTTTTT.

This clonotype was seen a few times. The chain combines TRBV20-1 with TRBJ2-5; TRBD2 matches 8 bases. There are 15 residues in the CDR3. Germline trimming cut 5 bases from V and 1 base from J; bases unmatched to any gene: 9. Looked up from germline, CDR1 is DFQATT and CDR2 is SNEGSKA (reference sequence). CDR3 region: CSAHKLAGTQETQYF. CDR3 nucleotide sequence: TGCAGTGCTCACAAATTAGCGGGAACCCAAGAGACCCAGTACTTC.

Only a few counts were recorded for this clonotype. The CDR3, as DNA: TGTGCCAGCAGGAGGGGGGAAGCTTCTGGGGCCAACGTCCTGACTTTC. Its protein product is CASRRGEASGANVLTF. The chain employs TRBV2 and TRBJ2-6; D may be TRBD1 or TRBD2 (6 bases each). Germline CDR1 is SNHLY and CDR2 is FYNNEI. The CDR3 consists of 16 residues. The V gene lost 6 bases and the J gene lost 1 base, with 13 bases spanning the gap. The full variable domain, in which reference TRBV2 and TRBJ2-6 provide the parts outside the CDR3, is EPEVTQTPSHQVTQMGQEVILRCVPISNHLYFYWYRQILGQKVEFLVSFYNNEISEKSEIFDDQFSVERPDGSNFTLKIRSTKLEDSAMYFCASRRGEASGANVLTFGAGSRLTVL.

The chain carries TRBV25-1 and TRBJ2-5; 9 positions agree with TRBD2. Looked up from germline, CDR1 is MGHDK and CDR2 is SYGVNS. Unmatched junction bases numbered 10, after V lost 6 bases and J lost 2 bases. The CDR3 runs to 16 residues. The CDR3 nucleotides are TGTGCCAGCAGCCAAGCTGGGGCGGGAGGGCAAGAGACCCAGTACTTC. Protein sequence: CASSQAGAGGQETQYF. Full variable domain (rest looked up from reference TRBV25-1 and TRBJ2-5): EADIYQTPRYLVIGTGKKITLECSQTMGHDKMYWYQQDPGMELHLIHYSYGVNSTEKGDLSSESTVSRIRTEHFPLTLESARPSHTSQYLCASSQAGAGGQETQYFGPGTRLLVL.

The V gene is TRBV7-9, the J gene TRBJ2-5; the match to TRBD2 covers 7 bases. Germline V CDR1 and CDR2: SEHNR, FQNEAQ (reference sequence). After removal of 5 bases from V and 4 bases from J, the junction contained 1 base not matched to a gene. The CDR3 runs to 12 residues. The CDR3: CASSAGAETQYF. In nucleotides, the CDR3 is TGTGCCAGCAGCGCGGGAGCAGAGACCCAGTACTTC.

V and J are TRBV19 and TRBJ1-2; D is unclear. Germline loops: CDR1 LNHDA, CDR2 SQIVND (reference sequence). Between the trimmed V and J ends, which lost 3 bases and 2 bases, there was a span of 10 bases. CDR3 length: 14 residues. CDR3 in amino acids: CASSIVGGNYGYTF. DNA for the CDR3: TGTGCCAGTAGTATTGTTGGAGGGAACTATGGCTACACCTTC.

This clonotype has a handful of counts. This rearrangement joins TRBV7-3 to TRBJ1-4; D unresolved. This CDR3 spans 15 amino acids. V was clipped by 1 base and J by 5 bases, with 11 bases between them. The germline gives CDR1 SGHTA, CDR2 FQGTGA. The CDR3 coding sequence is TGTGCCAGCAGCTTAATCGAAGCAGAAAATGAAAAACTGTTTTTT. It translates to CASSLIEAENEKLFF.

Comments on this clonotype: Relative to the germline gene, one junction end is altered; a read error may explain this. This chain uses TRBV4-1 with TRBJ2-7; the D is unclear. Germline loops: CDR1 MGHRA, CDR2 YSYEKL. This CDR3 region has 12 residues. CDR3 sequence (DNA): TGCGCCAGCAGCCACCAATCCTCCGAGCAGTACTTC. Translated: CASSHQSSEQYF.

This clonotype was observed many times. The CDR3 spells CATSRERQGGEKLFF. CDR3 in DNA: TGTGCCACCAGCAGAGAACGACAGGGAGGCGAAAAACTGTTTTTT. The chain recombines TRBV15 with TRBJ1-4; TRBD1 aligns across 7 bases. This CDR3 is built from 15 residues. Trimming removed 0 bases from V and 8 bases from J; junction bases left unmatched: 6. Germline V CDR1 and CDR2: LNHNV, YYDKDF (reference sequence). Full variable domain (remainder filled in from reference TRBV15 and TRBJ1-4): DAMVIQNPRYQVTQFGKPVTLSCSQTLNHNVMYWYQQKSSQAPKLLFHYYDKDFNNEADTPDNFQSRRPNTSFCFLDIRSPGLGDTAMYLCATSRERQGGEKLFFGSGTQLSVL.

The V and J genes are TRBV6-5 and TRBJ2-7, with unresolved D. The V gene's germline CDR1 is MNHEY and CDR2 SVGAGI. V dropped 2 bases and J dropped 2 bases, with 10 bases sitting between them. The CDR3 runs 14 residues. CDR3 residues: CASSYGRTTYEQYF. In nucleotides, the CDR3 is TGTGCCAGCAGTTACGGAAGAACGACCTACGAGCAGTACTTC.

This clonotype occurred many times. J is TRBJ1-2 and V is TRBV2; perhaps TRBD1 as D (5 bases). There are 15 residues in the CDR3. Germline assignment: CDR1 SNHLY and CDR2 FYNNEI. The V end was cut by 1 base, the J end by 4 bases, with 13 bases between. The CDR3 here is CASSEGRVAGYGYTF. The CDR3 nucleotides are TGTGCCAGCAGTGAAGGCAGGGTGGCGGGCTATGGCTACACCTTC.

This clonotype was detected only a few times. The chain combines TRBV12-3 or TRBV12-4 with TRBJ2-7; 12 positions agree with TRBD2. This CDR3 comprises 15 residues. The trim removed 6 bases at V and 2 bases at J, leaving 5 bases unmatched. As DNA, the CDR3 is TGTGCCAGCAGACTGACTAGCGGGAGCCCCTACGAGCAGTACTTC. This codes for CASRLTSGSPYEQYF.

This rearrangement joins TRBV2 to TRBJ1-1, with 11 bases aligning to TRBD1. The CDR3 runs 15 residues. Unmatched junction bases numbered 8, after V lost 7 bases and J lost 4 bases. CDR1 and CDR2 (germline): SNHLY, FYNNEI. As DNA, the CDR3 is TGTGCCAGCACGAGGACAGGGGGCCGTCGCACTGAAGCTTTCTTT. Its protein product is CASTRTGGRRTEAFF.

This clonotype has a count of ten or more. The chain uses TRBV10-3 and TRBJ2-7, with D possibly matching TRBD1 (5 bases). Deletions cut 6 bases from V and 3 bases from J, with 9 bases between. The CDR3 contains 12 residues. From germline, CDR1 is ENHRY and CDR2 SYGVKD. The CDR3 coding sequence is TGTGCCATCAGGGACACGAGCTACGAGCAGTACTTC. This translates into CAIRDTSYEQYF.

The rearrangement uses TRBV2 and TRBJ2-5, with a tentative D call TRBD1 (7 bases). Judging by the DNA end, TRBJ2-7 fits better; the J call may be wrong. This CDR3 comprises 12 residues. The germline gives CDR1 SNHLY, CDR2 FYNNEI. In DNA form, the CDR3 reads TGTGCCAGCACGCAGGGGGGATACGAGCAGTACTTC. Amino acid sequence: CASTQGGYEQYF.

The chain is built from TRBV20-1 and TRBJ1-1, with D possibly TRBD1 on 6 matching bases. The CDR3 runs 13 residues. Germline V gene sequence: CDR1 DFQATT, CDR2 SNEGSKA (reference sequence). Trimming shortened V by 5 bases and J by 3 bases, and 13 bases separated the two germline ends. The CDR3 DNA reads TGCAGTGCTTCGACAGAGGGGGACACTGAAGCTTTCTTT. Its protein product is CSASTEGDTEAFF.

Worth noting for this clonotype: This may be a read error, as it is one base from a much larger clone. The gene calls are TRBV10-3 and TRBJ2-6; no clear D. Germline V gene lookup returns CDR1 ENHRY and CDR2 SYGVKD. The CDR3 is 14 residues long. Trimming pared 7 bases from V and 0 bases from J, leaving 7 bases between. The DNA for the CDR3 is TGTGCCATCACCCAGAGCTCTGGGGCCAACGTCCTGACTTTC. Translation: CAITQSSGANVLTF.

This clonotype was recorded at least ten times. DNA for the CDR3: TGTGCCATCTTGACGGAATGGGGATACGAGCAGTACTTC. Protein: CAILTEWGYEQYF. The rearrangement joins TRBV2 to TRBJ2-7; D gene ambiguous. Germline V gene lookup returns CDR1 SNHLY and CDR2 FYNNEI. The CDR3 length is 13 residues. Deletions cut 10 bases from V and 4 bases from J, with 17 bases between.

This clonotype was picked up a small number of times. The CDR3 region has the DNA TGTGCCAGCAGCTTGTTCCAGGGAAGTTATGGGACCCAGTACTTC. It yields the protein CASSLFQGSYGTQYF. The J gene is TRBJ2-5, the V gene TRBV7-8; TRBD1 is a possible D gene (5 bases). The germline CDR1 and CDR2 sequences are SGHVS and FQNEAQ. The germline V and J ends were trimmed by 3 bases and 7 bases, with 18 bases remaining between them. CDR3 length: 15 amino acids.

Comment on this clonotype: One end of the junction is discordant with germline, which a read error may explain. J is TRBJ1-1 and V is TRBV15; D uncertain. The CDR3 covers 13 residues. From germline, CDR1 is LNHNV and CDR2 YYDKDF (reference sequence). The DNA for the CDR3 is TGTGCCACCAGCCGAGAGGCACGGATATCAGCTTTCTTT. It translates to CATSREARISAFF.

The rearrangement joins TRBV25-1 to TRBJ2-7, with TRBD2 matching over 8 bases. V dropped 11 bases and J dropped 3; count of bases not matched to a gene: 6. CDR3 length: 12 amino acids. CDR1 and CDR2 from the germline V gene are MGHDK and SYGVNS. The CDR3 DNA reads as TGTGCCGGCGGTAGCGGGAACTACGAGCAGTACTTC. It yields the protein CAGGSGNYEQYF.